The 31 T cell receptor beta chains below all came from one sample that was sequenced in a study of OX40 agonist ivuxolimab in advanced cancers. The assay was immunoSEQ multiplex PCR, and TCRdb's table has in-frame clones only and misses some. This table has over 40,000 clones, about 83% appearing once. The material was CD4+ or CD8+ T cells sorted from blood, obtained in a trial of the OX40 agonist ivuxolimab. The source of these receptors is an adult with an advanced solid tumor such as melanoma, head and neck, liver or kidney cancer.

V gene TRBV11-2 combines with J gene TRBJ2-7; 10 nucleotides agree with TRBD1. The germline V gene has CDR1 SGHAT and CDR2 FQNNGV. V shed 1 base and J 2 bases; nucleotides not matched to a gene: 2. This CDR3 contains 15 residues. Here the CDR3 reads CASSLAGQGPYEQYF. CDR3 coding DNA: TGTGCCAGCAGCTTAGCGGGACAGGGGCCCTACGAGCAGTACTTC.

This chain connects TRBV5-1 to TRBJ2-5; 12 bases are a match to TRBD1. In germline, CDR1 is SGHRS, CDR2 YFSETQ. The CDR3 consists of 16 residues. With 4 bases clipped from V and 5 bases from J, the junction kept 9 bases outside the gene matches. The CDR3 sequence: CASSQYGTGGGETQYF. In DNA, the CDR3 is TGCGCCAGCAGCCAGTACGGGACAGGGGGCGGCGAGACCCAGTACTTC. Based on the CDR3 plus reference TRBV5-1 and TRBJ2-5, the full variable domain is KAGVTQTPRYLIKTRGQQVTLSCSPISGHRSVSWYQQTPGQGLQFLFEYFSETQRNKGNFPGRFSGRQFSNSRSEMNVSTLELGDSALYLCASSQYGTGGGETQYFGPGTRLLVL.

This clone was seen just once. The chain joins TRBV18 to TRBJ2-2, with D uncertain. Germline loops: CDR1 KGHSH, CDR2 LQKENI. The CDR3 totals 13 residues. Trimming shortened V by 4 bases and J by 4 bases, and 7 bases separated the two germline ends. The CDR3 spells CASSLITTGELFF. CDR3 nucleotides: TGTGCCAGCTCACTTATAACCACCGGGGAGCTGTTTTTT.

This clone was recorded many times. The chain joins TRBV5-1 to TRBJ1-1; 7 nucleotides align to TRBD1. The junction had 12 bases not matched to a gene; V was cut back by 0 bases and J by 10 bases. CDR3 length equals 15 residues. Germline CDR1 reads SGHRS; CDR2 reads YFSETQ. CDR3 nucleotide sequence: TGCGCCAGCAGCTTGGATCCGACAGGGCCGCTGCGAGCTTTCTTT. Its translation: CASSLDPTGPLRAFF.

The V and J genes are TRBV6-5 and TRBJ2-5; possibly TRBD2 for D (5 bases). There are 16 residues in the CDR3. Germline V lookup: CDR1 MNHEY, CDR2 SVGAGI. The germline V and J ends were trimmed by 0 bases and 4 bases, with 15 bases remaining between them. As DNA, the CDR3 is TGTGCCAGCAGTTACTCCCTGCGGGCCCAGAGAGAGACCCAGTACTTC. It specifies CASSYSLRAQRETQYF.

This clone was detected once. This chain uses TRBV5-1 with TRBJ2-5; D is unclear. V was pared by 1 base and J by 2 bases, with 0 bases between. The CDR3 contains 11 residues. The germline V gene has CDR1 SGHRS and CDR2 YFSETQ. The CDR3 coding sequence is TGCGCCAGCAGCTTGCAAGAGACCCAGTACTTC. This encodes CASSLQETQYF.

This chain links TRBV29-1 with TRBJ2-7; perhaps TRBD1 as D (6 bases). Germline assignment: CDR1 SQVTM and CDR2 ANQGSEA. Trimming left V 2 bases short and J 3 bases short, with 14 bases between. The CDR3 spans 14 residues. As DNA, the CDR3 is TGCAGCGTTGAACAACCGGGACACCTCTACGAGCAGTACTTC. It translates to CSVEQPGHLYEQYF.

This clone was counted a single time. The V gene is TRBV30, the J gene TRBJ2-3; D is unresolved. This CDR3 region has 14 residues. V dropped 3 bases and J dropped 3 bases, with 13 bases sitting between them. The germline V gene encodes CDR1 GTSNPN and CDR2 SVGIG (reference sequence). Written as DNA, the CDR3 is TGTGCCTGGAGCCCGCCATATGCGACAGATACGCAGTATTTT. It codes for CAWSPPYATDTQYF.

V and J are TRBV6-1 and TRBJ2-7; tentative D call: TRBD1 (6 bases). V was trimmed by 1 base and J by 2 bases, leaving 12 bases between them. The CDR3 consists of 15 residues. The germline V gene has CDR1 MNHNS and CDR2 SASEGT. The CDR3 DNA reads TGTGCCAGCAGTGAAGACTCCGGGACACCCTACGAGCAGTACTTC. It specifies CASSEDSGTPYEQYF.

V and J are TRBV5-4 and TRBJ2-7; D possibly uses TRBD1 or TRBD2 (5 bases each). CDR1 is SGHNT and CDR2 is YYREEE in the germline V gene (reference sequence). The CDR3 has 11 amino acids. V lost 7 bases to trimming and J lost 5 bases, with 10 bases between them. This CDR3 is CASARDHEQYF. The CDR3, as DNA: TGTGCCAGCGCCCGGGACCACGAGCAGTACTTC.

The genes are TRBV28 and TRBJ2-4; D is unresolved. The CDR3 has 11 residues. Trimming cost V 8 bases and J 3 bases, with 5 bases left between them. CDR1 is MDHEN and CDR2 is SYDVKM in the germline V gene. In DNA, the CDR3 is TGTGCCAGCGTCGGCAAAAACATTCAGTACTTC. Translation: CASVGKNIQYF.

The chain recombines TRBV9 with TRBJ2-7; 8 bases are a match to TRBD1. In germline, CDR1 is SGDLS, CDR2 YYNGEE. After removal of 0 bases from V and 0 bases from J, the junction contained 11 bases not matched to a gene. This CDR3 contains 18 residues. DNA for the CDR3: TGTGCCAGCAGCGTAGGCTCTTCACAGGGGGACCACTCCTACGAGCAGTACTTC. It translates to CASSVGSSQGDHSYEQYF.

This clone occurred once. J is TRBJ2-5 and V is TRBV7-9; TRBD1 might be the D (6 bases). In germline, CDR1 is SEHNR, CDR2 FQNEAQ (reference sequence). Trimming removed 3 bases from V and 5 bases from J, with 13 bases in between. This CDR3 region has 14 residues. The CDR3 loop is CASSFHDRRETQYF. In DNA form, the CDR3 reads TGTGCCAGCAGCTTTCATGACAGGCGGGAGACCCAGTACTTC.

CDR3 bases: TGTGCCATCAGTGAGTCGACCGTGGCGTCTGGCGAGCAGTACTTC. Translation: CAISESTVASGEQYF. The chain recombines TRBV10-3 with TRBJ2-7; D is undetermined. Looked up from germline, CDR1 is ENHRY and CDR2 is SYGVKD. V was shortened by 0 bases and J by 6 bases, with 15 bases between the two germline ends. There are 15 residues in the CDR3.

J is TRBJ2-3 and V is TRBV28, with a tentative D call TRBD2 (7 bases). This CDR3 has 16 residues. CDR1 is MDHEN and CDR2 is SYDVKM in the germline V gene. V was shortened by 2 bases and J by 3 bases, with 15 bases between the two germline ends. DNA of the CDR3: TGTGCCAGCAGTTTACGGGGGGCGGGAGTGACAGATACGCAGTATTTT. As protein: CASSLRGAGVTDTQYF.

V is TRBV20-1 and J is TRBJ2-7, with a tentative D call TRBD2 (5 bases). V gave up 8 bases and J gave up 3 bases, with 11 bases separating them. Germline loops: CDR1 DFQATT, CDR2 SNEGSKA (reference sequence). This CDR3 spans 11 amino acids. The CDR3 loop is CSTRGSYEQYF. The CDR3 DNA reads as TGCAGTACAAGAGGGAGCTACGAGCAGTACTTC.

V and J are TRBV9 and TRBJ2-3; a weak D match, TRBD1 (7 bases). The CDR3 is 15 residues long. The germline CDR1 and CDR2 sequences are SGDLS and YYNGEE. The V end was cut by 3 bases, the J end by 4 bases, with 15 bases between. As DNA, the CDR3 is TGTGCCAGCAGCGAGGGGGGACAGTTCCCAGATACGCAGTATTTT. Amino acids: CASSEGGQFPDTQYF. The variable domain in full, with the rest retrieved from reference TRBV9 and TRBJ2-3, is DSGVTQTPKHLITATGQRVTLRCSPRSGDLSVYWYQQSLDQGLQFLIQYYNGEERAKGNILERFSAQQFPDLHSELNLSSLELGDSALYFCASSEGGQFPDTQYFGPGTRLTVL.

The chain uses TRBV14 and TRBJ2-7; D tentatively reads TRBD1 or TRBD2 (5 bases each). The CDR3 spans 15 residues. The V end lost 2 bases, the J end lost 3 bases, and 14 bases lay between the germline ends. CDR1 and CDR2 (germline): SGHDN, FVKESK. The chain's CDR3 is CASSQLGVGVYEQYF. The DNA of the CDR3 is TGTGCCAGCAGCCAATTGGGGGTCGGCGTCTACGAGCAGTACTTC.

The CDR3 loop reads CASSLLTSGTSEQFF. DNA for the CDR3: TGCGCCAGCAGCTTACTGACTAGCGGGACAAGTGAGCAGTTCTTC. This rearrangement joins TRBV5-1 to TRBJ2-1; 11 bases are a match to TRBD2. The length of the CDR3 is 15 residues. With V trimmed by 2 bases and J by 9 bases, 7 bases remained unmatched. Germline V gene sequence: CDR1 SGHRS, CDR2 YFSETQ.

The gene calls are TRBV11-3 and TRBJ2-3, with D tentatively TRBD1 (6 bases). The CDR3 is 14 residues long. CDR1 and CDR2 (germline): SGHNT, YENEEA. V dropped 5 bases and J dropped 0 bases, with 9 bases sitting between them. The CDR3 coding sequence is TGTGCCAGCAGCGGGGACACCAGCACAGATACGCAGTATTTT. This translates into CASSGDTSTDTQYF.

The chain combines TRBV18 with TRBJ2-1; 11 bases fit TRBD2. The CDR3 runs 15 residues. Germline lookup yields CDR1 KGHSH and CDR2 LQKENI. V trimming: 5 bases; J trimming: 2 bases; junction bases outside the gene matches: 2. This CDR3 is CASSTSGSPYNEQFF. The CDR3 DNA sequence: TGTGCCAGCTCAACTAGCGGGAGTCCCTACAATGAGCAGTTCTTC.

This chain links TRBV4-1 with TRBJ1-6, with TRBD1 matching 7 bases. This CDR3 region has 13 residues. Trimming removed 6 bases from V and 10 bases from J; junction bases left unmatched: 6. CDR1 is MGHRA and CDR2 is YSYEKL in the germline V gene. This CDR3 is CASRQGLGSPLHF. CDR3 nucleotides: TGCGCCAGCAGACAGGGGTTGGGCTCACCCCTCCACTTT.

The chain recombines TRBV28 with TRBJ2-2, with 11 bases identical to TRBD2. With 6 bases clipped from V and 7 bases from J, the junction kept 7 bases outside the gene matches. The CDR3 consists of 15 residues. Germline V gene data show CDR1 as MDHEN and CDR2 as SYDVKM. CDR3 protein: CASSHRLAGYGELFF. Written as DNA, the CDR3 is TGTGCCAGCAGCCACCGACTAGCGGGATACGGGGAGCTGTTTTTT.

This chain connects TRBV10-2 to TRBJ2-1; either TRBD1 or TRBD2 may supply D (6 bases each). CDR3 length: 15 residues. The V gene's germline CDR1 is WSHSY and CDR2 SAAADI. The V end was cut by 5 bases, the J end by 4 bases, with 15 bases between. The CDR3 region has the DNA TGCGCCAGCAGTAGGGGGGCGCGGTTTTACAATGAGCAGTTCTTC. It is translated as CASSRGARFYNEQFF.

This clone showed up just a few times. This sequence joins TRBV27 and TRBJ2-7, with 9 bases lining up with TRBD2. The CDR3 length is 15 residues. V shed 5 bases and J 6 bases; nucleotides not matched to a gene: 11. Germline lookup yields CDR1 MNHEY and CDR2 SMNVEV (reference sequence). The CDR3 region is CASSLLAGVRGEQYF. In DNA form, the CDR3 reads TGTGCCAGCAGTCTCTTAGCGGGAGTTAGGGGCGAGCAGTACTTC.

The chain joins TRBV11-2 to TRBJ2-5; possible D gene TRBD1, 6 bases. The better agreement between TRBJ2-7 and the DNA end casts doubt on the J call. CDR3 length equals 14 residues. The germline gives CDR1 SGHAT, CDR2 FQNNGV. The DNA for the CDR3 is TGTGCCAGCAGCTCGGACAGAGGATCCTACGAGCAGTACTTC. This translates into CASSSDRGSYEQYF.

This clone was observed once. This chain links TRBV5-1 with TRBJ2-6; D tentatively reads TRBD1 or TRBD2 (5 bases each). CDR1 is SGHRS and CDR2 is YFSETQ in the germline V gene. The CDR3 runs to 16 residues. The V and J ends lost 0 bases and 4 bases respectively, with 11 bases between them. Here the CDR3 reads CASSLAWGSGANVLTF. For the CDR3, the DNA is TGCGCCAGCAGCTTGGCCTGGGGGTCCGGGGCCAACGTCCTGACTTTC.

This rearrangement joins TRBV5-1 to TRBJ2-5; the D is unclear. The CDR3 spans 13 residues. Germline loops: CDR1 SGHRS, CDR2 YFSETQ. The V end was cut by 1 base, the J end by 2 bases, with 6 bases between. CDR3 amino acids: CASSLTPQETQYF. The DNA of the CDR3 is TGCGCCAGCAGCTTGACTCCTCAAGAGACCCAGTACTTC.

CDR3 nucleotides: TGTGCCAGAAAATCGGGACAGGAAGAGACCCAGTACTTC. Protein sequence: CARKSGQEETQYF. The rearrangement uses TRBV19 and TRBJ2-5, with 8 bases matching TRBD1. Germline assignment: CDR1 LNHDA and CDR2 SQIVND (reference sequence). The V segment lost 9 bases and the J segment 3 bases; nucleotides outside the gene matches: 6. CDR3 length equals 13 residues.

The chain has TRBV2 and TRBJ2-2, with TRBD1 as a possible D gene (5 bases). Germline V gene lookup returns CDR1 SNHLY and CDR2 FYNNEI. The CDR3 has 13 amino acids. The CDR3 reads CVTAGSYTGELFF. The DNA for the CDR3 is TGTGTCACAGCAGGGTCGTACACCGGGGAGCTGTTTTTT.

The chain employs TRBV2 and TRBJ1-1; 10 bases line up with TRBD1. Germline V gene lookup returns CDR1 SNHLY and CDR2 FYNNEI. Trimming removed 6 bases from V and 0 bases from J; junction bases left unmatched: 1. The CDR3 length is 14 residues. The CDR3 protein is CASRGQGMNTEAFF. The DNA of the CDR3 is TGTGCCAGCAGGGGACAGGGGATGAACACTGAAGCTTTCTTT.